The clone carrying this TCR beta chain has a count of ten or more. The length of the CDR3 is 15 residues. The V gene's germline CDR1 is SGHRS and CDR2 YFSETQ. Between the trimmed V and J ends, which lost 0 bases and 3 bases, there was a span of 13 bases. The TCR beta library used iRepertoire HTBI primers with Arm-PCR amplification of CDR3. In the authors' workflow: Across the samples, identification revealed about 62 TRBV and 12 to 15 TRBJ segments. Via MiXCR, TCRdb re-called the multiplex PCR reads, giving one row per CDR3 protein. The V and J calls here are based on TCRdb, not the publication. The sample has 600,000 to 650,000 distinct CDR3 sequences; 15% to 20% are singletons. The sample comes from a study of regulatory T cells in long-lasting Graves disease. As to time point: newly diagnosed GD, antithyroid drugs for less than 3 months. PBMCs provided the RNA from which the TCR library was made.

These sequences were also reported in another study, on T cells in Graves' hyperthyroidism and ophthalmopathy. According to that study: Diagnostic decisions used clinical symptoms, serum thyroxine and TRAb, thyroid ultrasound and orbital computed tomography. Blood also carried most thyroid clonotypes expanded above 0.001.

The chain uses TRBV5-1 and TRBJ2-7; the D is unclear. This receptor was taken from a woman in her 30s with Graves disease. Material: peripheral blood mononuclear cells (PBMCs), obtained at new diagnosis, from a patient treated with antithyroid drugs. CDR3 in DNA: TGCGCCAGCAGCTTGGCGCGGAGCTTGAACTACGAGCAGTACTTC. This sequence encodes CASSLARSLNYEQYF. Supplemented by reference TRBV5-1 and TRBJ2-7, the full variable domain reads KAGVTQTPRYLIKTRGQQVTLSCSPISGHRSVSWYQQTPGQGLQFLFEYFSETQRNKGNFPGRFSGRQFSNSRSEMNVSTLELGDSALYLCASSLARSLNYEQYFGPGTRLTVT.